This entry is about one T cell receptor beta chain. This record comes from a study of TIL therapy for anti-PD-1-resistant metastatic lung cancer. Sequencing used immunoSEQ v3. Clones were read by immunoSEQ multiplex PCR, and TCRdb kept only the in-frame ones, dropping some. The table shows roughly 6,300 clones, with around three fifths occurring only once. Time point of the sample: pre-treatment sample, taken before nivolumab and TIL therapy. The tumor samples were excised metastases, mostly pleural nodules or supraclavicular lymph nodes. The CDR3 covers 15 residues. Per the germline V gene, CDR1 is KGHDR and CDR2 is SFDVKD. V was shortened by 4 bases and J by 5 bases, with 13 bases between the two germline ends.

The TCR originated in a person aged 25 to 85 with non-small cell lung cancer. The input for sequencing was tumor tissue, taken at baseline. This chain joins TRBV24-1 and TRBJ2-2, with D unresolved. The CDR3 spells CATSEKRGLTGELFF. Written as DNA, the CDR3 is TGTGCCACCAGTGAAAAGCGTGGGTTAACCGGGGAGCTGTTTTTT.